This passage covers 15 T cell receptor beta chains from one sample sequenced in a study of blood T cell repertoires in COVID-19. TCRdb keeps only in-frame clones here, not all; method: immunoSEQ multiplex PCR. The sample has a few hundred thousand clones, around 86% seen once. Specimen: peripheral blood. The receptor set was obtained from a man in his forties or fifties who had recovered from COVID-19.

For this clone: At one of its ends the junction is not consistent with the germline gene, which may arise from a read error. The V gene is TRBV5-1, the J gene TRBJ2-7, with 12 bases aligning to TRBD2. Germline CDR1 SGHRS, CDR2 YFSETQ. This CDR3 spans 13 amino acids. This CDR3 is CASGPGTSGPSAF. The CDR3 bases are TGCGCCAGCGGACCCGGGACTAGCGGGCCCAGCGCCTTC.

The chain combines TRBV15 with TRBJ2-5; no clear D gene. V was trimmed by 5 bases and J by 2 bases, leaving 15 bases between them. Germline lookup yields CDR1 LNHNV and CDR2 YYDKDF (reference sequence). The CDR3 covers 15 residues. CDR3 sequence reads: CATSSDPGRQETQYF. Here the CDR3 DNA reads TGTGCCACCAGCTCCGATCCAGGCAGGCAAGAGACCCAGTACTTC.

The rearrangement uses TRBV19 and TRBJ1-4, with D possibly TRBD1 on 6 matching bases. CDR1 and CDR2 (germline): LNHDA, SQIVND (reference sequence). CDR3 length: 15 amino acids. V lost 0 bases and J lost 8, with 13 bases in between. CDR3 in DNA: TGTGCCAGTAGTATAGATTTCAACAGGGTGGAAAAACTGTTTTTT. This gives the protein CASSIDFNRVEKLFF.

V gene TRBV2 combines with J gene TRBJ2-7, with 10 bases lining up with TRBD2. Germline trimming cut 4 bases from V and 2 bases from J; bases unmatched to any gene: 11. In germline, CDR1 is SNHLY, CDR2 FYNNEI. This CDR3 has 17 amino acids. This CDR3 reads CASSGPRAGGSPYEQYF. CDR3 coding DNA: TGTGCCAGCAGTGGCCCTCGAGCGGGAGGGTCCCCCTACGAGCAGTACTTC. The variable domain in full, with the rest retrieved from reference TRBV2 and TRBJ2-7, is EPEVTQTPSHQVTQMGQEVILRCVPISNHLYFYWYRQILGQKVEFLVSFYNNEISEKSEIFDDQFSVERPDGSNFTLKIRSTKLEDSAMYFCASSGPRAGGSPYEQYFGPGTRLTVT.

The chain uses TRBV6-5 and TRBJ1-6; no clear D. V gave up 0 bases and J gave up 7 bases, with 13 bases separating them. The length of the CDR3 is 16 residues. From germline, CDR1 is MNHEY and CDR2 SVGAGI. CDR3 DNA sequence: TGTGCCAGCAGTTACTCGAAGGACTGGGTAAATTCACCCCTCCACTTT. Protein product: CASSYSKDWVNSPLHF.

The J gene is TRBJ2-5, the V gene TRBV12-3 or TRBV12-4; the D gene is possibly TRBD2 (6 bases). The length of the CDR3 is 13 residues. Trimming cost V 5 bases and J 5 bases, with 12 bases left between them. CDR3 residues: CASSLYLAETQYF. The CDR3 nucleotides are TGTGCCAGCAGTCTTTACCTAGCGGAGACCCAGTACTTC.

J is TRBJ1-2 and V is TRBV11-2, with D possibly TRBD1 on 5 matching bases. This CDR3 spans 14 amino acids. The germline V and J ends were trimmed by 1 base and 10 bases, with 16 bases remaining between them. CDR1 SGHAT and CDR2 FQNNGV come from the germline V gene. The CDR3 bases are TGTGCCAGCAGCTTAGTGGGGCCTTCAAGTGCCTACACCTTC. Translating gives CASSLVGPSSAYTF.

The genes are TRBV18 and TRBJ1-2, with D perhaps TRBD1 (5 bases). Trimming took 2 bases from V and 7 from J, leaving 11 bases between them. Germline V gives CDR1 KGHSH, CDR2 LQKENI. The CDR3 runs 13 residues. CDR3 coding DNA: TGTGCCAGCTCACCATTAGAACAGGTTGGCTACACCTTC. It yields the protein CASSPLEQVGYTF.

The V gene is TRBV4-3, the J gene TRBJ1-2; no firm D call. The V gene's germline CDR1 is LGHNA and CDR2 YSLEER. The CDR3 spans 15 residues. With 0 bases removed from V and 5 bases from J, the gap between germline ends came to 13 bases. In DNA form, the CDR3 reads TGCGCCAGCAGCCAAGAAGGAAGAGGCGGATATGGCTACACCTTC. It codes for CASSQEGRGGYGYTF.

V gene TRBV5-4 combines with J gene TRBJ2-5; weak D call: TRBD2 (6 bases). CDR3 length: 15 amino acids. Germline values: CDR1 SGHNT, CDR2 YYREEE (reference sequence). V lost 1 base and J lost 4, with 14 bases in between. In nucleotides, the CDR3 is TGTGCCAGCAGCTTGCGGCGGGGCAGAGGAGAGACCCAGTACTTC. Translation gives CASSLRRGRGETQYF.

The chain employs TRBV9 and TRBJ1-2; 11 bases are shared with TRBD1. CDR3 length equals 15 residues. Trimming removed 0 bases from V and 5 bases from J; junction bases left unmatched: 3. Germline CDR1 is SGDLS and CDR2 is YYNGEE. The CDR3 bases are TGTGCCAGCAGCGTAGGGACAGGGGGCGTTTATGGCTACACCTTC. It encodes CASSVGTGGVYGYTF.

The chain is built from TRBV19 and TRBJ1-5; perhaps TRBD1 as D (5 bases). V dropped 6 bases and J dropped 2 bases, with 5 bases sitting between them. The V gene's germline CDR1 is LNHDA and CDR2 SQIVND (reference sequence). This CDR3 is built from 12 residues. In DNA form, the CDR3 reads TGTGCCAGTAGGACAGGCAATCAGCCCCAGCATTTT. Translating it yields CASRTGNQPQHF.

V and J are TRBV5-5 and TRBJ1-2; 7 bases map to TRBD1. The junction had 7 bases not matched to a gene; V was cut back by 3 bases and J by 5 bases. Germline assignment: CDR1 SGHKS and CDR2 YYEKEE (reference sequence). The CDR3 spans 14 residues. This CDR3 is CASSSQWDSYGYTF. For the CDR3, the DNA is TGTGCCAGCAGCTCGCAATGGGACAGTTATGGCTACACCTTC.

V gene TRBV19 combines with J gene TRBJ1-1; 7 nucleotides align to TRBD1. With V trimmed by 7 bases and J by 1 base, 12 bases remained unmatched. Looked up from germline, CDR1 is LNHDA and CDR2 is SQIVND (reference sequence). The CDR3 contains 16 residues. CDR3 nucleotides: TGTGCCAGTACCCTCCCTGGGACAGCTACGAACACTGAAGCTTTCTTT. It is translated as CASTLPGTATNTEAFF.

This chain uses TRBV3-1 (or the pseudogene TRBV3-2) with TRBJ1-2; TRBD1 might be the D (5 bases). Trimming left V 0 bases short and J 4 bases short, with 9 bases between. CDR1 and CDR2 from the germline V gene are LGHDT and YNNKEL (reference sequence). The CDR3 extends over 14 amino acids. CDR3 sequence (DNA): TGTGCCAGCAGCCAAGAAGACAGAGGCTATGGCTACACCTTC. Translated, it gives CASSQEDRGYGYTF.